This T cell receptor (beta chain) was profiled in a study of cytomegalovirus exposure and HLA in healthy donors. Study in general: From donors who were HLA-typed, an early data release held around 80 million unique TCRs. Study outcomes and limitations: Researchers reported that a few CMV-associated chains were confirmed in vitro as CMV antigen-specific. A missense DCLRE1C variant was associated with V- and J-gene trimming of TCR beta chains in a later analysis, and an independent cohort replicated the association.

With regard to this clone: Its antigen is undetermined.

Germline V lookup: CDR1 LGHNA, CDR2 YNFKEQ. The CDR3 consists of 15 residues. The V gene end was trimmed by 4 bases and the J gene end by 2 bases; junction bases not matched to a gene: 7. The PCR was carried out with 60 Vbeta primers and 13 Jbeta primers. The repertoire was sequenced with immunoSEQ multiplex PCR; TCRdb's copy has only in-frame clones and lacks some. The table shows around 39,000 clones, with approximately 75% occurring only once. The V and J genes are TRBV4-2 and TRBJ1-1; TRBD1 agrees at 7 bases. This receptor was taken from a young man in good health and CMV-seronegative. Sample: PBMCs. The CDR3 coding sequence is TGTGCCAGCAGCCCAGTGACAGGGACAAACACTGAAGCTTTCTTT. Protein product: CASSPVTGTNTEAFF.